A selection of T cell receptor beta chains follows, all from one sample in a study of regulatory and conventional T cells in RAG deficiency. TCRdb's copy holds only in-frame clones and misses some; the assay was immunoSEQ multiplex PCR. The repertoire consists of about 32,000 clones, with around 91% occurring once and the leading ten covering roughly 13%. This same sample was also taken into another study, of regulatory T cells.

The sequencing sample was made of CD8+ T cells sorted from blood. These receptors were taken from a human donor in good health. Both conserved end residues are part of each CDR3. Clone sizes are given selectively: once, few, many, or a class where the clone is expanded.

j_call clone_size v_call cdr3_aa
TRBJ2-1 . TRBV5-4 CASSSTGGRNEQFF
TRBJ1-1 once TRBV7-9 CASSPGRGRSNEAFF
TRBJ2-7 . TRBV19 CASSMGTGYEQYF
TRBJ1-4 . TRBV4-2 CASSQDPQGEKLFF
TRBJ1-6 medium-sized TRBV4-1 CASSQQQEGSPLHF
TRBJ2-6 . TRBV19 CASSILGVYSGANVLTF
TRBJ1-1 . TRBV29-1 CSSGGGAGNTEAFF
TRBJ2-1 . TRBV7-9 CASSSTGTGIDEQFF
TRBJ2-1 . TRBV30 CAWSPIINEQFF
TRBJ2-6 . TRBV9 CASSPREGQGGPSGANVLTF
TRBJ2-1 . TRBV19 CASSPGTSSFDNEQFF
TRBJ1-2 . TRBV9 CASSVVGGADYGYTF
TRBJ1-3 . TRBV9 CASSPGVLGNTIYF
TRBJ1-3 few TRBV28 CASIRGAASGNTIYF
TRBJ2-1 . TRBV5-1 CASSIGLAGGPQGNEQFF
TRBJ2-7 . TRBV2 CASSVGRGFTYEQYF
TRBJ2-1 . TRBV18 CASSPTSGRLSNEQFF
TRBJ1-2 . TRBV18 CASSLAVFGYTF
TRBJ1-1 . TRBV6-1 CASRERGGTEAFF
TRBJ2-5 . TRBV20-1 CSARDIETQYF
TRBJ1-6 . TRBV27 CASTNQPGQGYSPLHF